This T cell receptor beta chain was profiled in a study of OX40 agonist ivuxolimab in advanced cancers. Study conclusions and caveats: Among the lowest levels of clonal expansion were found in partial responders at 0.1-3.0 mg/kg. In general, CD8+ T cells held more expanded clones than CD4+ did, on average.

Only a few counts were recorded for this clone. Its cognate antigen is unknown. Assay: immunoSEQ multiplex PCR; the TCRdb copy retains only in-frame clones and omits some. This sample has 41,000 or so clones, with approximately 89% found just once. This CDR3 has 19 residues. The germline V gene has CDR1 SGHDT and CDR2 YYEEEE. Trimming cost V 2 bases and J 3 bases; bases outside gene matches: 17. The sequence derives from an adult with an advanced solid tumor such as melanoma, head and neck, liver or kidney cancer. Source: CD4+ or CD8+ T cells sorted from blood, taken in a trial of the OX40 agonist ivuxolimab. The chain combines TRBV5-6 with TRBJ1-1; TRBD1 agrees at 9 bases. DNA of the CDR3: TGTGCCAGCAGCTTAGGGCTAGACACAGGGGGCGGTCTGTACACTGAAGCTTTCTTT. It translates to CASSLGLDTGGGLYTEAFF.